This TCR beta chain was found in a study of blood T cell repertoires in COVID-19 (dated by TCRdb to 2020 to 2022). About the investigation overall: Collaborator samples came from the United States, Italy and Spain and covered acute and convalescent phases of COVID-19. The material from the prospective study consisted of cDNA or gDNA derived from T cells, B-cell-depleted T cells, or PBMCs. Subjects who had been exposed to COVID-19, were actively infected with it, or had recovered from it provided the deeply sampled blood TCRbeta repertoires that made up the dataset. The repertoires were released in a freely available public database intended as a resource for research on the immune response to SARS-CoV-2. The samples were drawn from two sources: the first 160 participants of the ongoing ImmuneRACE study, and 1,000 to 1,500 subjects contributed by 6 global collaborators. A de-identified subject ID, COVID-19 status, age in years and sex were almost always included in the sample metadata. HLA class I and class II types, where available, came from metadata supplied by the sample provider rather than from assay-based typing. Findings and caveats that apply to the study as a whole: How much clinical and demographic metadata was included differed by source and by participant, and the metadata was provided uncurated.

CDR1 and CDR2 (LNHDA, SQIVND) derive from the germline V gene (reference sequence). The CDR3 contains 16 residues, cysteine and phenylalanine counted. The DNA shown is the 48-base CDR3, in frame from base 1. At the junction V is shortened by 3 bases and J by 2 bases; bases outside the gene matches: 5. As for this clone: There is no known antigen for this receptor. Base qualities are not recorded, but no much larger clone differs from it by a single base.

The immunoSEQ Assay, a bias-controlled multiplex PCR, was used to amplify TCRbeta CDR3 regions from genomic DNA. As for the authors' bioinformatics: The number of nucleated cells in each sample was estimated by amplification of reference gene primers within the assay. To quantify the absolute abundance of each unique TCRbeta CDR3 rearrangement, sequence reads were collapsed and filtered. For each sample, productive Simpson clonality was calculated by taking the square root of Simpson's diversity index across productive rearrangements. TCRdb obtained this table from immuneACCESS and retained in-frame rearrangements with V and J assigned. These tables miss some clones; where compared with another copy, unresolved V genes account for less than half of the shortfall, and the remainder is unexplained. V and J calls and clone size are given by that table; D and trimming were obtained from the DNA. The sample table lists around 300,000 clones, around 90% of them with a count of one. The top ten hold approximately 2.2% of the sample.

Collaborating institutions collected whole blood in K2EDTA tubes following their own protocols. For TCRbeta analysis, collaborators shipped samples in one of three forms: frozen whole blood, isolated PBMCs, or DNA extracted from either of those sample types. This receptor chain uses TRBV19 and TRBJ2-5, with 11 bases matching TRBD2. This TCR was sampled from a man between 45 and 60 years old with acute or convalescent COVID-19. The sequenced sample was peripheral blood. The DNA reads as follows: TGTGCCAGTAGTATTGAGGCTAGCGGGGGGCAAGAGACCCAGTACTTC. The translation is CASSIEASGGQETQYF.